These 28 T cell receptor beta chains share one sample of origin, sequenced in a study of OX40 agonist ivuxolimab in advanced cancers. The data were produced by immunoSEQ multiplex PCR, yet TCRdb's version contains in-frame clones alone and is incomplete. The sample consists of 25,000 to 30,000 clones, approximately 81% of them appearing once. The material was CD4+ or CD8+ T cells sorted from blood, obtained in a trial of the OX40 agonist ivuxolimab. These receptors originate from an adult with an advanced solid tumor such as melanoma, head and neck, liver or kidney cancer.

The chain joins TRBV27 to TRBJ2-3; D may be TRBD1 or TRBD2 (6 bases each). Trimming stripped 1 base from V and 5 bases from J, with 10 bases between. The germline V gene encodes CDR1 MNHEY and CDR2 SMNVEV (reference sequence). The CDR3 totals 14 residues. CDR3 in amino acids: CASSLYREEDTQYF. Written as DNA, the CDR3 is TGTGCCAGCAGTTTATACAGGGAGGAAGATACGCAGTATTTT.

This clone was seen only a few times. Within the sample, other DNA sequences also encode this same CDR3. V usage is TRBV19 and J usage is TRBJ2-7, with TRBD1 matching over 11 bases. The CDR3 loop spans 15 amino acids. The trim removed 9 bases at V and 4 bases at J, leaving 11 bases unmatched. Germline V gene data show CDR1 as LNHDA and CDR2 as SQIVND (reference sequence). The CDR3 DNA is TGTGCCAGCAGAAACAGGGACAGGGGGTGGTACGAGCAGTACTTC. This encodes CASRNRDRGWYEQYF.

The chain combines TRBV19 with TRBJ2-2, with 7 nucleotides matching TRBD1. CDR1 is LNHDA and CDR2 is SQIVND in the germline V gene (reference sequence). V shed 0 bases, J shed 3 bases, and the junction held 4 bases outside the gene matches. The CDR3 runs to 16 residues. The CDR3 nucleotides read TGTGCCAGTAGTATAGATTTGGGACAGTACACCGGGGAGCTGTTTTTT. Protein sequence: CASSIDLGQYTGELFF.

J is TRBJ1-2 and V is TRBV2; D is undetermined. The CDR3 consists of 12 residues. The germline gives CDR1 SNHLY, CDR2 FYNNEI. The ends were cut back, 9 bases at V and 8 bases at J, with 16 bases in the middle. In DNA form, the CDR3 reads TGTGCCAGTTCGAGGTGGGCGGAAGGCTACACCTTC. It translates to CASSRWAEGYTF.

This sequence joins TRBV7-6 and TRBJ1-5, with unresolved D. The CDR3 contains 13 residues. CDR1 SGHVS and CDR2 FNYEAQ come from the germline V gene. Between the trimmed V and J ends, which lost 2 bases and 0 bases, there was a span of 2 bases. The CDR3 loop is CASSLFSNQPQHF. CDR3 coding DNA: TGTGCCAGCAGCTTATTTAGCAATCAGCCCCAGCATTTT. Filled out from reference TRBV7-6 and TRBJ1-5, the complete variable domain reads GAGVSQSPRYKVTKRGQDVALRCDPISGHVSLYWYRQALGQGPEFLTYFNYEAQQDKSGLPNDRFSAERPEGSISTLTIQRTEQRDSAMYRCASSLFSNQPQHFGDGTRLSIL.

The genes are TRBV2 and TRBJ2-5; TRBD1 or TRBD2 may be the D gene (6 bases each). V lost 6 bases and J lost 2, with 10 bases in between. The CDR3 totals 13 residues. Germline-derived CDR1 and CDR2 are SNHLY and FYNNEI. The CDR3 coding sequence is TGTGCCAGCAGGCGGGACACTCAAGAGACCCAGTACTTC. Translating gives CASRRDTQETQYF.

There are a few counts of this clone. This sequence joins TRBV27 and TRBJ2-7, with TRBD2 identical over 7 bases. J lost 5 bases, V lost 5 bases, and 9 bases had no gene match. CDR1 is MNHEY, CDR2 SMNVEV, per germline (reference sequence). The length of the CDR3 is 14 residues. The CDR3 sequence: CASSLGGRVNEQYF. The CDR3, as DNA: TGTGCCAGCAGTCTTGGAGGGAGGGTAAACGAGCAGTACTTC.

The gene calls are TRBV7-6 and TRBJ2-7; no definite D call. The CDR3 runs to 13 residues. V lost 5 bases, J lost 3 bases, and 11 bases lay in between. The germline CDR1 and CDR2 sequences are SGHVS and FNYEAQ. Written as DNA, the CDR3 is TGTGCCAGCAGCCCTAACAGCCACTACGAGCAGTACTTC. Its translation is CASSPNSHYEQYF.

This sequence joins TRBV15 and TRBJ2-2; no clear D. Trimming removed 0 bases from V and 4 bases from J, with 12 bases in between. The germline gives CDR1 LNHNV, CDR2 YYDKDF (reference sequence). The CDR3 is 16 residues long. The CDR3 here is CATSRDNQASTGELFF. The CDR3 DNA reads as TGTGCCACCAGCAGAGATAACCAGGCGAGCACCGGGGAGCTGTTTTTT.

This sequence joins TRBV10-3 and TRBJ2-3; TRBD1 agrees at 10 bases. Unmatched junction bases numbered 15, after V lost 3 bases and J lost 6 bases. Germline V gene lookup returns CDR1 ENHRY and CDR2 SYGVKD. The CDR3 runs to 18 residues. The CDR3 DNA sequence: TGTGCCATCAGTGAAGAATGGACCGTGACAGGGGGCTTTGATACGCAGTATTTT. It encodes CAISEEWTVTGGFDTQYF.

This rearrangement joins TRBV10-3 to TRBJ1-2; 8 nucleotides match TRBD1. The germline V gene has CDR1 ENHRY and CDR2 SYGVKD. This CDR3 has 14 residues. The J segment lost 4 bases and the V segment lost 10 bases, leaving 11 bases of the junction unmatched. CDR3: CATHPTTGVYGYTF. CDR3 in DNA: TGTGCCACACATCCTACGACAGGGGTCTATGGCTACACCTTC.

V usage is TRBV27 and J usage is TRBJ2-2; 7 positions match TRBD1. The CDR3 sequence is 17 residues long. Trimming removed 6 bases from V and 0 bases from J; junction bases left unmatched: 10. CDR1 and CDR2 from the germline V gene are MNHEY and SMNVEV (reference sequence). As DNA, the CDR3 is TGTGCCAGCAGCTTACGGGTCGGGACAGCGAACACCGGGGAGCTGTTTTTT. Translation gives CASSLRVGTANTGELFF.

The J gene is TRBJ2-1, the V gene TRBV19, with D tentatively TRBD1 or TRBD2 (5 bases each). The CDR3 totals 15 residues. Germline CDR1 and CDR2: LNHDA and SQIVND (reference sequence). Trimming stripped 3 bases from V and 9 bases from J, with 18 bases between. The CDR3 sequence: CASSIGGDGLGEQFF. The CDR3 nucleotides read TGTGCCAGTAGTATTGGGGGAGATGGTCTCGGTGAGCAGTTCTTC.

CDR3 nucleotide sequence: TGTGCCAGCAGCTTCGTACAGGGAAGCTCTAGCACAGATACGCAGTATTTT. This translates into CASSFVQGSSSTDTQYF. The chain has TRBV7-6 and TRBJ2-3; possible D gene TRBD1, 6 bases. Trimming cost V 3 bases and J 0 bases, with 16 bases left between them. Germline CDR1 is SGHVS and CDR2 is FNYEAQ. The length of the CDR3 is 17 residues.

The chain is built from TRBV25-1 and TRBJ1-1; possible D gene TRBD1, 5 bases. The CDR3 is 16 amino acids. Germline V gene lookup returns CDR1 MGHDK and CDR2 SYGVNS. V gave up 1 base and J gave up 7 bases, with 19 bases separating them. CDR3 DNA sequence: TGTGCCAGCAGTGAATTTGGTGGGGCAGGGTCTATTGAAGCTTTCTTT. Its translation: CASSEFGGAGSIEAFF.

The DNA of the CDR3 is TGTGCCAGTAGTCCTGGGACAGGAAACACAGATACGCAGTATTTT. Translation: CASSPGTGNTDTQYF. The genes are TRBV19 and TRBJ2-3; 8 bases agree with TRBD1. The V gene's germline CDR1 is LNHDA and CDR2 SQIVND (reference sequence). Losses at the gene ends were 5 bases for V and 2 bases for J; bases not matched to a gene: 6. This CDR3 has 15 amino acids.

The chain is built from TRBV18 and TRBJ2-7; a weak D match, TRBD1 (6 bases). The CDR3 consists of 16 residues. Trimming left V 3 bases short and J 7 bases short, with 22 bases between. Germline V CDR1 and CDR2: KGHSH, LQKENI. The CDR3 reads CASSPPRAGEVREQYF. In DNA form, the CDR3 reads TGTGCCAGCTCACCCCCCAGGGCAGGGGAAGTGAGGGAGCAGTACTTC.

This clone was observed a handful of times. The rearrangement joins TRBV5-4 to TRBJ1-1; possible D gene TRBD1, 6 bases. V was trimmed by 0 bases and J by 3 bases, leaving 15 bases between them. Germline CDR1 reads SGHNT; CDR2 reads YYREEE (reference sequence). The CDR3 covers 16 residues. The CDR3 DNA is TGTGCCAGCAGCTTGGATGGGGGGGCTGGGGACACTGAAGCTTTCTTT. Encoded protein: CASSLDGGAGDTEAFF.

This chain uses TRBV6-4 with TRBJ2-1, with D maybe TRBD1 (5 bases). The CDR3 totals 13 residues. With 4 bases removed from V and 5 bases from J, the gap between germline ends came to 9 bases. From germline, CDR1 is MRHNA and CDR2 SNTAGT. The CDR3 protein is CASSVRENNEQFF. The CDR3 coding sequence is TGTGCCAGCAGTGTCAGGGAAAACAATGAGCAGTTCTTC.

This chain links TRBV6-1 with TRBJ2-7; 7 nucleotides match TRBD1. Germline V lookup: CDR1 MNHNS, CDR2 SASEGT. The CDR3 runs 14 residues. V trimming: 6 bases; J trimming: 1 base; junction bases outside the gene matches: 6. Here the CDR3 DNA reads TGTGCCAGCAGGGGGGACAGCGAATCCTACGAGCAGTACTTC. Translating gives CASRGDSESYEQYF.

V and J are TRBV15 and TRBJ2-5, with 10 bases that match TRBD1. V lost 0 bases and J lost 5; bases outside the gene matches: 18. The CDR3 length is 20 residues. The germline V gene has CDR1 LNHNV and CDR2 YYDKDF (reference sequence). CDR3: CATSRDRDRGLLPMLETQYF. CDR3 bases: TGTGCCACCAGCAGAGATCGAGACAGGGGGCTTCTCCCTATGTTGGAGACCCAGTACTTC.

The chain couples TRBV7-2 to TRBJ2-7, with 8 bases matching TRBD1. CDR1 is SGHTA and CDR2 is FQGNSA in the germline V gene. The CDR3 has 14 amino acids. The trim removed 4 bases at V and 6 bases at J, leaving 8 bases unmatched. CDR3 in amino acids: CASSSTGGPLEQYF. CDR3 DNA: TGTGCCAGCAGCTCCACAGGGGGGCCCCTCGAGCAGTACTTC.

This clone was observed a single time. The CDR3 nucleotides are TGTGCCAGTACCAGGGGCCCAATGAACACTGAAGCTTTCTTT. Translating it yields CASTRGPMNTEAFF. V gene TRBV19 combines with J gene TRBJ1-1; D possibly corresponds to TRBD1 (6 bases). The CDR3 has 14 residues. Trimming took 7 bases from V and 0 from J, leaving 12 bases between them. Germline V gives CDR1 LNHDA, CDR2 SQIVND (reference sequence).

The chain employs TRBV4-2 and TRBJ2-7; TRBD1 or TRBD2 may be the D gene (5 bases each). V lost 4 bases, J lost 0 bases, and 16 bases lay in between. CDR3 length: 16 residues. Per the germline V gene, CDR1 is LGHNA and CDR2 is YNFKEQ. DNA of the CDR3: TGTGCCAGCAGCCTCCTCGGGGCCACTAGCTCCTACGAGCAGTACTTC. As protein: CASSLLGATSSYEQYF.

J is TRBJ1-6 and V is TRBV14; D possibly corresponds to TRBD1 (5 bases). V lost 5 bases to trimming and J lost 7 bases, with 18 bases between them. The germline V gene has CDR1 SGHDN and CDR2 FVKESK. CDR3 length: 16 residues. The CDR3: CASSCPPGLTNSPLHF. The CDR3 bases are TGTGCCAGCAGCTGCCCCCCGGGGCTTACAAATTCACCCCTCCACTTT.

The chain employs TRBV2 and TRBJ1-5; no firm D call. This CDR3 has 15 amino acids. Germline CDR1 reads SNHLY; CDR2 reads FYNNEI. Trimming removed 2 bases from V and 1 base from J, with 9 bases in between. The CDR3 sequence: CASSERGRSNQPQHF. CDR3 nucleotide sequence: TGTGCCAGCAGTGAACGTGGAAGGAGCAATCAGCCCCAGCATTTT.

V is TRBV29-1 and J is TRBJ2-5; D gene unclear. Germline values: CDR1 SQVTM, CDR2 ANQGSEA. The CDR3 contains 13 residues. V was pared by 0 bases and J by 11 bases, with 16 bases between. The CDR3 DNA reads TGCAGCGTTGAAGATTTCAGGACCCGAGAGCAGTACTTC. It translates to CSVEDFRTREQYF.

The chain combines TRBV5-1 with TRBJ1-1, with D unresolved. V was cut by 0 bases and J by 6 bases, with 9 bases left in between. The CDR3 totals 13 residues. Per germline, CDR1 SGHRS and CDR2 YFSETQ. CDR3 bases: TGCGCCAGCAGCTTGGCCGGAGGGCCTGAAGCTTTCTTT. This sequence encodes CASSLAGGPEAFF.